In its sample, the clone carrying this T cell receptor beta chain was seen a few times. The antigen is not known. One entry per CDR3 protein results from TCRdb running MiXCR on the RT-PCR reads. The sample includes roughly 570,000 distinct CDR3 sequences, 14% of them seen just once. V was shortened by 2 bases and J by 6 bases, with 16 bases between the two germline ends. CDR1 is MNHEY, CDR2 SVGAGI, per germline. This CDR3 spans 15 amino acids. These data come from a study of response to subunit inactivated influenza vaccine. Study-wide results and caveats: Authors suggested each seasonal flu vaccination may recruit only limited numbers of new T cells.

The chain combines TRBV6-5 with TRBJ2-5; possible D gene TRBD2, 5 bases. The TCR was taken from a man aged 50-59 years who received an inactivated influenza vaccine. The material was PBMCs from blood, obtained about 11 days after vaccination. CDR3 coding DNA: TGTGCCAGCAGTTACGGAGGCGGTACCTTAAAGACCCAGTACTTC. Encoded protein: CASSYGGGTLKTQYF.